The following is a T cell receptor (beta chain) sequence with its context. Its antigen is currently unknown. The donors, nominally healthy at sampling, likely had unrecorded immune exposures. The CDR3 is 11 residues long. V was cut by 0 bases and J by 7 bases, with 5 bases left in between. Germline assignment: CDR1 SGHTS and CDR2 YDEGEE. The PCR was carried out with 60 Vbeta primers and 13 Jbeta primers. Produced via immunoSEQ multiplex PCR; TCRdb's table is partial and in-frame only. The sample yields some 110,000 clones, roughly 69% seen once. This entry belongs to a study of cytomegalovirus exposure and HLA in healthy donors. Study findings and constraints: Across all donors, roughly uniform sequencing depth was an assumption of the presence/absence analyses. TCR beta chains associated with HLA were, in a later analysis, more clonally expanded than equally common others.

This clonotype originated in a woman aged 25-40 years in good health and CMV-seronegative. The chain is built from TRBV5-8 and TRBJ2-7, with unresolved D. Sequenced material: PBMCs. In nucleotides, the CDR3 is TGTGCCAGCAGCTTGGTGAGGGAGCAGTACTTC. As protein: CASSLVREQYF.